This T cell receptor beta chain originates from a study of T cells after yellow fever vaccination. The CDR3 length is 15 residues. Germline CDR1 reads DFQATT; CDR2 reads SNEGSKA (reference sequence). V lost 4 bases, J lost 8 bases, and 15 bases stayed unmatched. A single record per CDR3 protein comes from TCRdb applying MiXCR to the 5' RACE reads. This table holds hundreds of thousands of distinct CDR3 sequences, roughly a sixth found once. This receptor was taken from a man aged 18 to 35 who received the YFV17D yellow fever vaccine. The genes are TRBV20-1 and TRBJ2-3; 7 nucleotides agree with TRBD2. Sequenced material: PBMCs, taken before the yellow fever booster vaccination. CDR3 amino acids: CSATRLAFPPCTQYF. CDR3 DNA: TGCAGTGCTACCCGACTAGCATTCCCGCCCTGTACGCAGTATTTT.